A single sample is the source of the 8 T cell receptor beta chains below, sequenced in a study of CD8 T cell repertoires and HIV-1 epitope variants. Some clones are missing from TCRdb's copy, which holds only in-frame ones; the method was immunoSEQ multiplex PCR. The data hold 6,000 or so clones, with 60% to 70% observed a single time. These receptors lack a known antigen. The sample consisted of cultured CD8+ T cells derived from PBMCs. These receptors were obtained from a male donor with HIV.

The CDR3 is CASSEYGDSYEQYF. In DNA form, the CDR3 reads TGTGCCAGCAGTGAATATGGGGACTCCTACGAGCAGTACTTC. The J gene is TRBJ2-7, the V gene TRBV2; D uncertain. V gave up 2 bases and J gave up 0 bases, with 8 bases separating them. The CDR3 extends over 14 amino acids. Germline CDR1 SNHLY, CDR2 FYNNEI.

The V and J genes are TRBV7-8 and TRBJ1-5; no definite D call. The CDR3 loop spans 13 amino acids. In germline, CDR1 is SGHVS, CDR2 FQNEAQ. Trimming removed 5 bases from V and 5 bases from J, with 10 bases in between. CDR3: CASSQRWDQPQHF. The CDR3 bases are TGTGCCAGCAGCCAAAGGTGGGATCAGCCCCAGCATTTT.

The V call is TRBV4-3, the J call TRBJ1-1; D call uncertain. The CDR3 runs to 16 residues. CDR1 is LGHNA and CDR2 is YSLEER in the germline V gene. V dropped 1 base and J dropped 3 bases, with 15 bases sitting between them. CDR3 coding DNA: TGCGCCAGCAGCCAAGGGTCGGGTGGATTTTACACTGAAGCTTTCTTT. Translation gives CASSQGSGGFYTEAFF.

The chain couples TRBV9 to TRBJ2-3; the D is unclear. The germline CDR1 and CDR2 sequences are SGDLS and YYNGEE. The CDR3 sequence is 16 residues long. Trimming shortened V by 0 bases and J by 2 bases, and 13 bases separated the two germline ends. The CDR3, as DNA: TGTGCCAGCAGCGTAGGAGCACAAGACCTCACAGATACGCAGTATTTT. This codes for CASSVGAQDLTDTQYF.

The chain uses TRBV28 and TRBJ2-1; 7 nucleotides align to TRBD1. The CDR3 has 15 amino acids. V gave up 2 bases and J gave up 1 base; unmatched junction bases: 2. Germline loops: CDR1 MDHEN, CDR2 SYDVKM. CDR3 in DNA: TGTGCCAGCAGTTTAATCAGGGGGTCCTACAATGAGCAGTTCTTC. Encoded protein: CASSLIRGSYNEQFF.

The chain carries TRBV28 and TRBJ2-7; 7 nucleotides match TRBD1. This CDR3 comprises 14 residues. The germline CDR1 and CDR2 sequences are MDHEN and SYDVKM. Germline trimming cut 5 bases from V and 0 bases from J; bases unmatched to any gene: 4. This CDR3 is CASSPGGFSYEQYF. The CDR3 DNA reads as TGTGCCAGCAGTCCAGGGGGTTTCTCCTACGAGCAGTACTTC.

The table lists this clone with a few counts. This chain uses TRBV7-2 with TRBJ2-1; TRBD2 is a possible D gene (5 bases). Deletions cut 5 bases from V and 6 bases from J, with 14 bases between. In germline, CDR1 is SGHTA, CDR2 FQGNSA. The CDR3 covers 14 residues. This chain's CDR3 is CASSTVRETNEQFF. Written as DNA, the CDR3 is TGTGCCAGCAGCACTGTTCGGGAAACCAATGAGCAGTTCTTC.

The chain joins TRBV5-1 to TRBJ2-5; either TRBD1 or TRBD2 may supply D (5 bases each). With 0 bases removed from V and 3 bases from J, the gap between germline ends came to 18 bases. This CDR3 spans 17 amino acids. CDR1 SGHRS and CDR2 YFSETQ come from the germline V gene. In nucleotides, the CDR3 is TGCGCCAGCAGCTTGGGGGTCGGGGACCGAACAAAAGAGACCCAGTACTTC. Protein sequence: CASSLGVGDRTKETQYF.